Listed here are 3 T cell receptor beta chains from one sample, sequenced in a study of T cells in Graves' hyperthyroidism and ophthalmopathy. Regions amplified from RNA transcripts were the TCR beta CDR3 regions. An initial round of RT-PCR targeting the TCR CDR3 relied on the HTBI primer set. TCRdb re-called the multiplex PCR reads through MiXCR, storing one row per CDR3 protein. The table lists roughly 700,000 distinct CDR3 sequences, 12% to 15% of them singletons. Sequenced material: blood. The receptors derive from a woman aged 18 to 35 with Graves' hyperthyroidism.

This clonotype turned up a few times. The chain employs TRBV19 and TRBJ1-1; D not resolved. V lost 3 bases, J lost 5 bases, and 16 bases lay in between. The CDR3 length is 15 residues. The germline gives CDR1 LNHDA, CDR2 SQIVND (reference sequence). CDR3 nucleotide sequence: TGTGCCAGTAGTATGGATAGGGCCAGGTGGACTGAAGCTTTCTTT. Its translation: CASSMDRARWTEAFF.

This clonotype showed up many times. The rearrangement uses TRBV2 and TRBJ2-7; 9 positions agree with TRBD2. The CDR3 length is 15 residues. The V gene end was trimmed by 1 base and the J gene end by 2 bases; junction bases not matched to a gene: 3. CDR1 is SNHLY and CDR2 is FYNNEI in the germline V gene. The CDR3 region has the DNA TGTGCCAGCAGTGAAGGGGCTAGCGGGGCCTACGAGCAGTACTTC. Protein product: CASSEGASGAYEQYF.

The chain joins TRBV28 to TRBJ1-2; TRBD1 aligns across 7 bases. Germline V gene lookup returns CDR1 MDHEN and CDR2 SYDVKM. The junction had 4 bases not matched to a gene; V was cut back by 6 bases and J by 6 bases. The CDR3 length is 12 residues. The CDR3 is CASSEQGNGYTF. CDR3 DNA: TGTGCCAGCAGCGAACAGGGGAATGGCTACACCTTC.